The source of this TCR beta chain is a study of cytomegalovirus exposure and HLA in healthy donors. Findings and caveats of the study: Specificity for CMV antigens was confirmed in vitro for a few of the CMV-associated chains. Some V segments could not be told apart, so they were left out, TRBV6-2 and TRBV6-3 among them. TCR beta sequences reportedly predicted most subjects' HLA-A and HLA-B alleles accurately.

Details on this clone: Its antigen is not known.

Researchers ran the PCR with 60 Vbeta and 13 Jbeta primers. TCRdb's table, derived via immunoSEQ multiplex PCR, lists solely in-frame clones and lacks some. This sample's table has roughly 46,000 clones. The CDR3 length is 16 residues. V shed 5 bases and J shed 4 bases, with 17 bases lying between them. Germline CDR1 is SEHNR and CDR2 is FQNEAQ (reference sequence). This chain links TRBV7-9 with TRBJ2-2; weak D call: TRBD1 (5 bases). Sequencing was performed on PBMCs. The source of this sequence is a woman in her thirties or forties in good health and CMV-seronegative. The CDR3 bases are TGTGCCAGCAGCCCGATGACAGAAAAGAGCACCGGGGAGCTGTTTTTT. Translated: CASSPMTEKSTGELFF.